This TCR beta chain was captured by sequencing in a study of blood T cell repertoires in COVID-19 (dated by TCRdb to the early 2020s). In the study overall: Collaborator samples came from the United States, Italy and Spain and covered acute and convalescent phases of COVID-19. The prospective study material was composed of cDNA or gDNA derived from T cells, B-cell-depleted T cells, or PBMCs. The dataset comprised deeply sampled blood TCRbeta repertoires from subjects exposed to, actively infected with, or recovered from COVID-19. A freely available public database, intended as a resource for researchers studying the immune response to SARS-CoV-2, is where the repertoires were released. Samples were obtained from the ongoing ImmuneRACE study (first 160 participants) and from some 1,200 subjects provided by 6 global collaborators. Nearly every sample came with metadata listing a de-identified subject ID, COVID-19 status, age in years and sex. HLA class I and class II types, where available, came from metadata supplied by the sample provider rather than from assay-based typing.

Trimmed from V: 6 bases; trimmed from J: 3 bases; junction bases lacking a gene match: 3. The germline V gene sets CDR1 to KGHSH and CDR2 to LQKENI. Spanning cysteine to phenylalanine, the CDR3 consists of 13 amino acids. The only DNA kept is the CDR3, 39 bases in frame from the first base. Comments on this clone: Its antigen target is currently unknown. Nothing much larger sits one base from this clone, and base qualities are not available. Other DNA sequences in this sample translate to the same CDR3.

The collaborating institutions used their own protocols to collect whole blood in K2EDTA tubes. For TCRbeta analysis, collaborator samples were shipped as frozen whole blood, as isolated PBMCs, or as DNA extracted from either sample type. TCRbeta CDR3 regions were amplified from genomic DNA using the immunoSEQ Assay, a bias-controlled multiplex PCR. As for the original processing: Within the assay, amplification of reference gene primers was used to estimate how many nucleated cells each sample contained. Sequence reads were collapsed and filtered to measure the absolute abundance of every unique TCRbeta CDR3 rearrangement. For each sample, productive Simpson clonality was calculated by taking the square root of Simpson's diversity index across productive rearrangements. This is the immuneACCESS table as TCRdb keeps it, with only in-frame sequences that have V and J called. A part of the clones is gone; compared with another copy, unresolved V genes explain less than half, and the rest is unexplained. The V and J calls and clone size come from that table; D and trimming were worked out from the DNA. The sample records fewer than 150,000 clones, 90% of which are singletons. About 11% of the sample lies in the top ten.

Results the study describes overall, beyond this receptor: The quantity of clinical and demographic metadata differed by source and by participant and was supplied without curation.

This receptor was identified in a woman of 80 years or more with acute or convalescent COVID-19. The rearranged segments are TRBV18 and TRBJ1-1, with 8 bases matching TRBD1. Sequencing input: peripheral blood. DNA sequence: TGTGCCAGCTCTGGACAGGGTGACACTGAAGCTTTCTTT. The translation is CASSGQGDTEAFF.